This T cell receptor beta chain was observed in a study of cytomegalovirus exposure and HLA in healthy donors. The PCR ran on 60 Vbeta and 13 Jbeta primers. Using immunoSEQ multiplex PCR, the repertoire was profiled, and TCRdb retains in-frame clones only, with some absent. The data show more than 50,000 clones, approximately 63% seen once. V lost 4 bases, J lost 4 bases, and 11 bases stayed unmatched. The CDR3 length is 16 residues. Looked up from germline, CDR1 is MNHEY and CDR2 is SMNVEV (reference sequence). The clonotype was recovered from a woman aged 60-70 years in good health and CMV-seropositive. Sequencing was performed on PBMCs. V and J are TRBV27 and TRBJ1-1; 8 bases align to TRBD1. The CDR3 loop is CASSYLRTGLSTEAFF. Here the CDR3 DNA reads TGTGCCAGCAGTTACCTACGGACAGGGTTGAGCACTGAAGCTTTCTTT.